This passage covers 15 T cell receptor beta chains from one sample sequenced in a study of T cells in Graves' hyperthyroidism and ophthalmopathy. Amplification targeted TCR beta CDR3 regions from RNA transcripts. The TCR CDR3 first-round RT-PCR relied on the HTBI primer set. MiXCR was run by TCRdb on the multiplex PCR reads, yielding one entry per CDR3 protein. The sample has approximately 400,000 distinct CDR3 sequences, roughly 14% seen once. Sequenced sample: blood. The source of these receptors is a woman between 18 and 29 years old with Graves' hyperthyroidism.

This clonotype was seen many times. This chain connects TRBV12-3 or TRBV12-4 to TRBJ2-2; D may be TRBD2 (5 bases). The CDR3 spans 15 residues. V was cut by 6 bases and J by 0 bases, with 11 bases left in between. The CDR3 DNA follows: TGTGCCAGCAGCGTTAGCGTGGCGAACACCGGGGAGCTGTTTTTT. It codes for CASSVSVANTGELFF.

The chain links TRBV4-1 to TRBJ1-2, with D perhaps TRBD1 (6 bases). The germline gives CDR1 MGHRA, CDR2 YSYEKL. Between the trimmed V and J ends, which lost 4 bases and 3 bases, there was a span of 15 bases. The CDR3 has 15 amino acids. CDR3 nucleotide sequence: TGCGCCAGCAGCCGGTCCCGACAGGAGTACTATGGCTACACCTTC. It codes for CASSRSRQEYYGYTF.

At least ten counts were recorded for this clonotype. The V and J genes are TRBV7-2 and TRBJ1-2; no reliable D call. In germline, CDR1 is SGHTA, CDR2 FQGNSA. The CDR3 covers 15 residues. Trimming stripped 1 base from V and 5 bases from J, with 14 bases between. The CDR3 coding sequence is TGTGCCAGCAGCTTAGAAATATGGCAGAAATATGGCTACACCTTC. This sequence encodes CASSLEIWQKYGYTF.

The gene calls are TRBV11-1 and TRBJ1-2, with unresolved D. Germline V lookup: CDR1 SGHAT, CDR2 FQDESV (reference sequence). There are 10 residues in the CDR3. V gave up 8 bases and J gave up 7 bases, with 8 bases separating them. The CDR3 DNA sequence: TGTGCCAGCCGAGTCTGTGGCTACACCTTC. Translation gives CASRVCGYTF. The full variable domain, completed using reference TRBV11-1 and TRBJ1-2, is EAEVAQSPRYKITEKSQAVAFWCDPISGHATLYWYRQILGQGPELLVQFQDESVVDDSQLPKDRFSAERLKGVDSTLKIQPAELGDSAMYLCASRVCGYTFGSGTRLTVV.

This clonotype was seen at least ten times. This chain joins TRBV5-1 and TRBJ1-2, with D uncertain. V lost 4 bases and J lost 2, with 9 bases in between. Per germline, CDR1 SGHRS and CDR2 YFSETQ. The CDR3 has 13 amino acids. The CDR3 is CASSAGENYGYTF. The CDR3 nucleotides are TGCGCCAGCAGCGCGGGAGAGAACTATGGCTACACCTTC.

As to this clonotype: One base away lies a much larger clone, so this may be a sequencing read error. This chain links TRBV5-1 with TRBJ2-3, with TRBD2 matching over 7 bases. CDR1 is SGHRS, CDR2 YFSETQ, per germline. The J segment lost 4 bases and the V segment lost 7 bases, leaving 18 bases of the junction unmatched. The CDR3 sequence is 17 residues long. The CDR3 here is CASSRDSGPPLPDTQYF. The DNA for the CDR3 is TGCGCCAGCTCACGGGATAGCGGGCCCCCCTTACCAGATACGCAGTATTTT.

There are a few counts of this clonotype. The rearrangement links TRBV5-1 to TRBJ1-2; D might be TRBD1 (5 bases). The V end lost 3 bases, the J end lost 3 bases, and 15 bases lay between the germline ends. Germline values: CDR1 SGHRS, CDR2 YFSETQ. This CDR3 contains 15 residues. The CDR3 bases are TGCGCCAGCAGCTGGGTCTGGGGGGGAGACTATGGCTACACCTTC. Residues: CASSWVWGGDYGYTF.

The table lists this clonotype with many counts. This sequence joins TRBV5-1 and TRBJ2-7; TRBD1 matches 8 bases. Trimming at V came to 0 bases and at J to 2 bases, leaving 4 bases not matched to a gene. CDR3 size: 15 residues. Germline CDR1 reads SGHRS; CDR2 reads YFSETQ. This CDR3 reads CASSLVGTGTYEQYF. In DNA, the CDR3 is TGCGCCAGCAGCTTGGTTGGGACAGGCACCTACGAGCAGTACTTC.

This clonotype has ten or more counts. The genes are TRBV25-1 and TRBJ1-6; D possibly corresponds to TRBD1 (6 bases). Trimming shortened V by 5 bases and J by 7 bases, and 15 bases separated the two germline ends. Germline values: CDR1 MGHDK, CDR2 SYGVNS. The CDR3 extends over 15 amino acids. Here the CDR3 reads CASSLTDRPNSPLHF. Written as DNA, the CDR3 is TGTGCCAGCAGTCTAACGGACAGACCGAATTCACCCCTCCACTTT.

This clonotype was picked up many times. This rearrangement joins TRBV12-3 or TRBV12-4 to TRBJ2-1; D not resolved. The CDR3 is 11 residues long. Deletions cut 7 bases from V and 9 bases from J, with 10 bases between. The CDR3 sequence is CASTTFGEQFF. The CDR3 DNA follows: TGTGCCAGCACCACCTTCGGTGAGCAGTTCTTC.

Turning to this clonotype: A single base separates this from a much larger clone, so it may be a read error. The J gene is TRBJ1-4, the V gene TRBV6-1; the match to TRBD1 covers 9 bases. The germline gives CDR1 MNHNS, CDR2 SASEGT. The CDR3 totals 18 residues. With 9 bases clipped from V and 4 bases from J, the junction kept 18 bases outside the gene matches. The CDR3 nucleotides read TGTGCCAGGAATACCGGGACAGGGAAACTTGCAAATAATGAAAAACTGTTTTTT. Translation: CARNTGTGKLANNEKLFF.

The chain joins TRBV4-2 to TRBJ2-1; 12 bases are a match to TRBD2. The CDR3 extends over 20 amino acids. Trimming removed 1 base from V and 0 bases from J; junction bases left unmatched: 10. Germline values: CDR1 LGHNA, CDR2 YNFKEQ. The CDR3 DNA follows: TGTGCCAGCAGCCAAGTTATGACTAGCGGGGGCCCGAGCTCCTACAATGAGCAGTTCTTC. This encodes CASSQVMTSGGPSSYNEQFF.

This clonotype has ten or more counts. The V gene is TRBV5-1, the J gene TRBJ1-1; D gene ambiguous. The V end was cut by 2 bases, the J end by 0 bases, with 11 bases between. The CDR3 spans 15 residues. Germline loops: CDR1 SGHRS, CDR2 YFSETQ. The CDR3 nucleotides read TGCGCCAGCAGCTTAATAGGACCTGTGAACACTGAAGCTTTCTTT. Protein sequence: CASSLIGPVNTEAFF.

This chain uses TRBV12-3 or TRBV12-4 with TRBJ2-7, with 9 positions matching TRBD2. The CDR3 sequence is 18 residues long. Trimming at V came to 5 bases and at J to 0 bases, leaving 14 bases not matched to a gene. Written as DNA, the CDR3 is TGTGCCAGCAGTGACTCGGGTTCAGGCGGGGGGGGCTCCTACGAGCAGTACTTC. Translating it yields CASSDSGSGGGGSYEQYF.

The chain uses TRBV5-4 and TRBJ1-2; perhaps TRBD1 as D (5 bases). This CDR3 has 13 amino acids. The ends were cut back, 4 bases at V and 4 bases at J, with 11 bases in the middle. The germline gives CDR1 SGHNT, CDR2 YYREEE (reference sequence). CDR3 DNA: TGTGCCAGCAGCCAACAGGCAGGCTATGGCTACACCTTC. As protein: CASSQQAGYGYTF.